The T cell receptor beta chain under discussion was sequenced for a study of regulatory T cells in long-lasting Graves disease. Overall study: Persistent Graves' disease required over 5 years of antithyroid drugs and positive TSH receptor antibodies.

This clonotype was picked up a small number of times. As yet, its antigen is unknown. Arm-PCR of CDR3 regions and iRepertoire HTBI primers were used to build TCR beta libraries. TCRdb ran MiXCR on the multiplex PCR reads and lists one entry per CDR3 protein. This repertoire shows 390,000 or so distinct CDR3 sequences, approximately 25% found once; its top ten account for less than 30%. Described time point: persistent/refractory GD, antithyroid drugs over 5 years with positive TRAb. RNA extracted from PBMCs served as the sequencing template. Graves' disease diagnosis followed American Thyroid Association guidelines. Study-wide findings and caveats: TRBV28, TRBJ1-2 and TRBJ2-5 were segments that persistent disease favored.

Deletions cut 5 bases from V and 0 bases from J, with 7 bases between. CDR1 and CDR2 from the germline V gene are KGHDR and SFDVKD. This CDR3 is built from 14 residues. The V and J genes are TRBV24-1 and TRBJ1-5; D ambiguous. The specimen comprised peripheral blood mononuclear cells (PBMCs), sampled when the disease was refractory, from a patient treated with antithyroid drugs. The sequence was obtained from a woman in her 40s with Graves disease. CDR3 protein: CATSGFGSNQPQHF. The CDR3 DNA follows: TGTGCCACCAGTGGGTTTGGTAGCAATCAGCCCCAGCATTTT.